This is a list of T cell receptor beta chains from one sample in a study of shared clonotypes between healthy human individuals. Profiling relied on immunoSEQ multiplex PCR, and the TCRdb table lists in-frame clones only, not all of them. The sample consists of about 2.2 million clones, roughly 93% of them appearing once. Sequenced material: naive CD8+ T cells from PBMCs. The receptors stem from a man younger than 35 in good health. Some clones in this sample may be carry-over from other donors' samples. The CDR3 runs from the conserved cysteine through the conserved F or W. D genes are given only for firm matches. Clone size is stated in some rows and not others, as once, few, many or a class when expanded.

V	D	J	size	CDR3	DNA
TRBV5-1	NA	TRBJ2-3	NA	CASAQGSGTDTQYF	TGCGCCAGCGCCCAGGGGAGTGGCACAGATACGCAGTATTTT
TRBV19	NA	TRBJ2-2	once	CASNTRVGELFF	TGTGCCAGTAACACGAGGGTCGGGGAGCTGTTTTTT
TRBV9	TRBD1	TRBJ2-2	NA	CASSITGAGTGELFF	TGTGCCAGCAGCATCACAGGGGCGGGCACCGGGGAGCTGTTTTTT
TRBV5-6	TRBD1	TRBJ2-1	NA	CASSYGTGNHEQFF	TGTGCCAGCAGCTACGGGACAGGGAACCATGAGCAGTTCTTC
TRBV11-2	NA	TRBJ2-7	NA	CASSLDRVAYEQYF	TGTGCCAGCAGCTTAGATAGGGTCGCCTACGAGCAGTACTTC
TRBV9	NA	TRBJ2-7	NA	CASSSNENEQYF	TGTGCCAGCAGCTCCAATGAGAACGAGCAGTACTTC
TRBV7-9	TRBD1	TRBJ2-7	NA	CASSLGQFPSYEQYF	TGTGCCAGCAGTTTGGGACAGTTCCCCTCCTACGAGCAGTACTTC
TRBV21-1	NA	TRBJ1-2	few	CASSMNSLGSGLGYTF	TGTGCCAGCAGCATGAATTCCCTAGGATCTGGCCTTGGCTACACCTTC
TRBV27	NA	TRBJ2-2	NA	CASSFSNGGELFF	TGTGCCAGCAGTTTTTCTAACGGCGGGGAGCTGTTTTTT
TRBV11-2	NA	TRBJ2-7	NA	CASRPTGISYEQYF	TGTGCCAGCAGACCTACAGGAATCTCCTACGAGCAGTACTTC
TRBV7-9	NA	TRBJ2-7	NA	CASSLRDNQENEQYF	TGTGCCAGCAGCTTAAGGGACAATCAAGAAAACGAGCAGTACTTC
TRBV29-1	TRBD2	TRBJ2-7	NA	CSGMGVAGGPSYEQYF	TGCAGCGGAATGGGGGTTGCGGGAGGGCCCTCCTACGAGCAGTACTTC
TRBV30	TRBD2	TRBJ2-1	NA	CAWRLAGDLSYNEQFF	TGTGCCTGGAGGCTAGCGGGAGATCTCTCCTACAATGAGCAGTTCTTC
TRBV5-5	NA	TRBJ2-7	NA	CASSLGQLAYEQYF	TGTGCCAGCAGCTTGGGGCAGCTAGCCTACGAGCAGTACTTC
TRBV7-9	NA	TRBJ2-7	once	CASSSSPGTPDEQYF	TGTGCCAGCAGCTCAAGTCCCGGGACTCCCGACGAGCAGTACTTC
TRBV7-9	NA	TRBJ2-7	once	CASSLPGKMDEQYF	TGTGCCAGCAGCCTCCCAGGGAAGATGGACGAGCAGTACTTC
TRBV4-3	TRBD2	TRBJ2-3	NA	CASSTSLAGVPDTQYF	TGCGCCAGCAGCACCTCACTAGCGGGAGTGCCCGATACGCAGTATTTT
TRBV5-1	NA	TRBJ2-7	NA	CASSPGTYTYEQYF	TGCGCCAGCAGCCCCGGGACTTATACCTACGAGCAGTACTTC
TRBV18	NA	TRBJ2-1	NA	CASSPLETRNYNEQFF	TGTGCCAGCTCACCACTGGAGACTCGAAACTACAATGAGCAGTTCTTC
TRBV9	NA	TRBJ2-2	NA	CASSVAKLASISGELFF	TGTGCCAGCAGCGTAGCAAAGCTAGCGTCTATTTCCGGGGAGCTGTTTTTT
TRBV7-9	TRBD1	TRBJ1-3	once	CASSHVPGQGAHTIYF	TGTGCCAGCAGCCACGTCCCGGGACAGGGGGCACACACCATATATTTT
TRBV6-1	NA	TRBJ2-5	NA	CASKAGGETQYF	TGTGCCAGCAAGGCAGGCGGGGAGACCCAGTACTTC
TRBV15	NA	TRBJ1-1	NA	CATSRGWSGTTEAFF	TGTGCCACCAGCAGAGGTTGGTCAGGGACCACTGAAGCTTTCTTT
TRBV9	NA	TRBJ2-1	NA	CASSAGHNEQFF	TGTGCCAGCAGCGCCGGCCACAATGAGCAGTTCTTC
TRBV2	TRBD2	TRBJ2-7	NA	CASGGLSGSSYEQYF	TGTGCCAGCGGGGGACTTAGCGGGAGCTCCTACGAGCAGTACTTC
TRBV6-5	TRBD1	TRBJ2-7	NA	CASSYSGQGSEQYF	TGTGCCAGCAGTTACTCGGGACAGGGGAGCGAGCAGTACTTC
TRBV19	NA	TRBJ1-2	NA	CASAQVGVGTYGYTF	TGTGCCAGTGCCCAGGTAGGAGTCGGCACTTATGGCTACACCTTC
TRBV29-1	NA	TRBJ2-5	once	CSGINGEETQYF	TGCAGCGGAATCAACGGGGAAGAGACCCAGTACTTC
TRBV7-2	TRBD1	TRBJ2-1	once	CASSRDRGHEQFF	TGTGCCAGCAGCAGGGACAGGGGTCATGAGCAGTTCTTC
TRBV27	NA	TRBJ2-3	NA	CATGGAFRHITDTQYF	TGTGCCACCGGCGGGGCGTTTCGACATATCACAGATACGCAGTATTTT
TRBV5-1	NA	TRBJ2-5	NA	CASSGTGAQETQYF	TGCGCCAGCAGCGGAACCGGGGCCCAAGAGACCCAGTACTTC
TRBV6-5	NA	TRBJ1-4	NA	CASSYSRGAGEKLFF	TGTGCCAGCAGTTACTCGAGAGGGGCAGGGGAAAAACTGTTTTTT
TRBV4-1	TRBD1	TRBJ1-4	NA	CASSPRYAGQLNEKLFF	TGCGCCAGCAGCCCCCGGTATGCGGGACAGTTAAATGAAAAACTGTTTTTT
TRBV7-6	TRBD2	TRBJ2-2	NA	CASSLGEGTGELFF	TGTGCCAGCAGCTTAGGGGAGGGGACCGGGGAGCTGTTTTTT
TRBV6-6	TRBD1	TRBJ2-7	once	CASRSPGTAYEQYF	TGTGCCAGCAGGTCTCCCGGGACAGCCTACGAGCAGTACTTC
TRBV27	NA	TRBJ2-1	NA	CASSLSSGTARNEQFF	TGTGCCAGCAGTTTATCCTCCGGGACTGCTCGGAATGAGCAGTTCTTC
TRBV18	NA	TRBJ2-1	NA	CASSPGTTPPYNEQFF	TGTGCCAGCTCACCTGGGACCACCCCCCCCTACAATGAGCAGTTCTTC
TRBV7-9	NA	TRBJ2-7	NA	CASSLGPHFYEQYF	TGTGCCAGCAGCTTAGGCCCCCACTTCTACGAGCAGTACTTC
TRBV5-5	NA	TRBJ2-7	NA	CASSSGPTRASYEQYF	TGTGCCAGCAGCTCGGGCCCCACTAGGGCGTCCTACGAGCAGTACTTC
TRBV15	TRBD1	TRBJ1-1	NA	CATSRDRYRGTEAFF	TGTGCCACCAGCAGAGATCGGTACAGGGGGACTGAAGCTTTCTTT
TRBV7-9	NA	TRBJ2-2	NA	CASSLSRTNTGELFF	TGTGCCAGCAGCTTAAGTCGTACGAACACCGGGGAGCTGTTTTTT